The rows below give T cell receptor beta chains drawn from one sample of a study of blood T cell repertoires in COVID-19. The assay was immunoSEQ multiplex PCR, and TCRdb's table has in-frame clones only and misses some. Of approximately 230,000 clones in the sample, about 91% were seen once. The sequenced sample was peripheral blood. The origin of the receptors is a woman between 25 and 40 years old with COVID-19, enrolled during active disease. Each CDR3 is given with its conserved first and last residue. Each record gives: V gene, J gene, clone size, D gene, CDR3 DNA, CDR3 protein. D genes are given only for firm matches. Some rows have no size entry. The others give once, few or many, or a class for an expanded clone.

TRBV6-5	TRBJ1-2	-	TRBD1	TGTGCCAGCAGTTACGGATCGACAGGGAACTATGGCTACACCTTC	CASSYGSTGNYGYTF
TRBV7-9	TRBJ2-1	once	TRBD2	TGTGCCAGCAGCCCAGCGGGACCCACCTACAATGAGCAGTTCTTC	CASSPAGPTYNEQFF
TRBV4-3	TRBJ2-2	-	TRBD2	TGCGCCAGCAGCCCGGGACTAGCGGGAGGGCCCGCGAACACCGGGGAGCTGTTTTTT	CASSPGLAGGPANTGELFF
TRBV7-9	TRBJ1-5	-	-	TGTGCCAGCAGCCCGACTGGTGGCAATCAGCCCCAGCATTTT	CASSPTGGNQPQHF
TRBV30	TRBJ1-2	-	-	TGTGCCTGGAGTGTAATAGAACAGGGCCATGGCTACACCTTC	CAWSVIEQGHGYTF
TRBV19	TRBJ2-1	-	TRBD2	TGTGCCAGTAGTATGGGCGGGAGGGGAACCAATGAGCAGTTCTTC	CASSMGGRGTNEQFF
TRBV4-1	TRBJ2-7	-	-	TGCGCCAGCAGCCAAGTGGCTCTTCGGAGACAGGACTACGAGCAGTACTTC	CASSQVALRRQDYEQYF
TRBV27	TRBJ2-7	-	TRBD1	TGTGCCAGCAGTGGGCGGGACAGGGATGTCTACGAGCAGTACTTC	CASSGRDRDVYEQYF
TRBV29-1	TRBJ2-2	-	-	TGCAGCGTTGCTGCGCAGGGTAGGAACACCGGGGAGCTGTTTTTT	CSVAAQGRNTGELFF
TRBV7-2	TRBJ1-5	-	-	TGTGCCAGCAGCTTAGGAGGGATGGGTCATCAGCCCCAGCATTTT	CASSLGGMGHQPQHF
TRBV27	TRBJ2-1	-	-	TGTGCCAGCAGTTTTAGTCTGGTAAATGAGCAGTTCTTC	CASSFSLVNEQFF
TRBV27	TRBJ2-7	few	-	TGTGCCAGCAGTTTCGGTCCGACCTACGAGCAGTACTTC	CASSFGPTYEQYF
TRBV7-6	TRBJ2-7	-	TRBD1	TGTGCCAGCAGCTTAAGTGGGACAGGGGATGCCTCCTACGAGCAGTACTTC	CASSLSGTGDASYEQYF
TRBV28	TRBJ1-4	once	-	TGTGCCAGCAGCCCCACGCGCCTTTTGAGGACTAATGAAAAACTGTTTTTT	CASSPTRLLRTNEKLFF
TRBV11-2	TRBJ1-2	few	-	TGTGCCAGCAGCTTCCCGGGGAACTATGGCTACACCTTC	CASSFPGNYGYTF
TRBV6-1	TRBJ1-5	-	-	TGTGCCAGCAGTGAAGCGCGGGATCAGCCCCAGCATTTT	CASSEARDQPQHF
TRBV11-2	TRBJ2-1	-	TRBD2	TGTGCCAGCAGCTTAGGGGGGACTAGCGGGAGGGCCAACAATGAGCAGTTCTTC	CASSLGGTSGRANNEQFF
TRBV29-1	TRBJ2-1	-	-	TGCAGCGTCCTTGTCAATGAGCAGTTCTTC	CSVLVNEQFF
TRBV12-3/TRBV12-4	TRBJ2-1	-	-	TGTGCCAGCAGGGAAACAGACAATGAGCAGTTCTTC	CASRETDNEQFF
TRBV4-3	TRBJ2-1	-	TRBD2	TGCGCCAGCAGCCAAGTTGCGTCGGGAGGAGTCAATGAGCAGTTCTTC	CASSQVASGGVNEQFF
TRBV4-3	TRBJ2-1	once	TRBD2	TGCGCCAGCAGCCAGGGGTTTGTACTAGCGGGAACCAATGAGCAGTTCTTC	CASSQGFVLAGTNEQFF